The following is a TCR beta chain sequence with its context. Its antigen is still unknown. Profiles of TCR beta VDJ and CDR3 were generated from a genomic DNA template. From the reads, TCRdb called clonotypes with MiXCR, one entry per CDR3 protein. This table holds 150,000 to 200,000 distinct CDR3 sequences, 40% to 50% found once. With 2 bases clipped from V and 4 bases from J, the junction kept 5 bases outside the gene matches. Germline CDR1 and CDR2: MGHDK and SYGVNS. The CDR3 spans 17 residues. The sample belongs to a study of CD8+CD57+ T cells in acquired aplastic anemia. About the study: CD4+ and CD8+ cells, once sorted, gave DNA averaging about 3.4 ug. Study observations and caveats: Patients and controls turned out to have some 30 CD8+ CDR3 sequences in common.

Patients sequenced had flow cytometry evidence of CD8+CD57+ cell expansion. Acquired aplastic anemia of severe grade affected all patients. No therapy was given to patients before blood sampling. This TCR was sampled from a human donor with aplastic anemia. Input material: sorted CD4+, CD8+, or CD8+CD57+ T cells (not recorded which) from PBMCs. The V gene is TRBV25-1, the J gene TRBJ2-1; 13 bases agree with TRBD2. CDR3 region: CASSELGLAGIYNEQFF. The DNA of the CDR3 is TGTGCCAGCAGTGAACTGGGACTAGCGGGGATTTACAATGAGCAGTTCTTC.